The T cell receptor beta chain under discussion was sequenced for a study of identical twins. Per germline, CDR1 WSHSY and CDR2 SAAADI. V dropped 4 bases and J dropped 2 bases, with 14 bases sitting between them. The CDR3 is 15 amino acids. From the 5' RACE reads, TCRdb called clonotypes with MiXCR, one entry per CDR3 protein. The table includes hundreds of thousands of distinct CDR3 sequences, 6.1% detected once. The gene calls are TRBV10-2 and TRBJ2-5; D gene uncertain. The sequenced sample was naive T cells sorted from blood. The receptor comes from a man younger than 35 in good health. In nucleotides, the CDR3 is TGCGCCAGCAGTGGGTCGTGGCGGCGGCAAGAGACCCAGTACTTC. Protein sequence: CASSGSWRRQETQYF.